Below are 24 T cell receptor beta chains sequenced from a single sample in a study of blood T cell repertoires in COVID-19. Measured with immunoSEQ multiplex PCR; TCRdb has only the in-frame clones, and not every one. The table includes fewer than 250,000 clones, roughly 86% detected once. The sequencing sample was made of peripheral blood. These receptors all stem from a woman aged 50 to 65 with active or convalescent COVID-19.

Written as DNA, the CDR3 is TGTGCCTGGACGGGCAGGACAGGCAATGGCTACACCTTC. This gives the protein CAWTGRTGNGYTF. The chain recombines TRBV30 with TRBJ1-2, with TRBD1 identical over 7 bases. The CDR3 runs to 13 residues. V shed 4 bases and J 6 bases; nucleotides not matched to a gene: 8. The germline gives CDR1 GTSNPN, CDR2 SVGIG (reference sequence).

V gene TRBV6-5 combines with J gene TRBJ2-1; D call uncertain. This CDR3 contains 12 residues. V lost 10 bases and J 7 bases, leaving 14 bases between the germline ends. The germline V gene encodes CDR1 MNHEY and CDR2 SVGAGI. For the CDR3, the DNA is TGTGCCACCAAGATAATACTGAATGAGCAGTTCTTC. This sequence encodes CATKIILNEQFF.

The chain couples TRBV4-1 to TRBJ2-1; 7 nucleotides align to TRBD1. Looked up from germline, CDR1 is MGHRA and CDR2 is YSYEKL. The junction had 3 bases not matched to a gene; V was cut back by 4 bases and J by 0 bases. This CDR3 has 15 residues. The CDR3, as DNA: TGCGCCAGCAGCCGAGGGACAGACTCCTACAATGAGCAGTTCTTC. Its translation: CASSRGTDSYNEQFF.

This chain's CDR3 is CASSLSGRTLDGYTF. The CDR3 DNA is TGCGCCAGCAGCTTGAGTGGCAGAACGTTGGATGGCTACACCTTC. This chain connects TRBV5-1 to TRBJ1-2; D ambiguous. The CDR3 is 15 residues long. The V end was cut by 1 base, the J end by 6 bases, with 16 bases between. CDR1 is SGHRS, CDR2 YFSETQ, per germline.

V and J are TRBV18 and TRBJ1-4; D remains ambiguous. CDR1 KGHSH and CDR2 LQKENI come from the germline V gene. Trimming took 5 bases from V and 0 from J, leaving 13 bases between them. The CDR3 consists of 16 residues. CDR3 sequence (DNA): TGTGCCAGCTCATCCTTAAATTCAGCAACTAATGAAAAACTGTTTTTT. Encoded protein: CASSSLNSATNEKLFF.

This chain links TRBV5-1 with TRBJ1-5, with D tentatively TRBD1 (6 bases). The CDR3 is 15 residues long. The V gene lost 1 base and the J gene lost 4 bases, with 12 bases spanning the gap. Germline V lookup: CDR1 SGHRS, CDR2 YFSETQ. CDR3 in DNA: TGCGCCAGCAGCTTGACAGGGCTGGGTAATCAGCCCCAGCATTTT. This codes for CASSLTGLGNQPQHF. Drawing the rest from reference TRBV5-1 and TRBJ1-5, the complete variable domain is KAGVTQTPRYLIKTRGQQVTLSCSPISGHRSVSWYQQTPGQGLQFLFEYFSETQRNKGNFPGRFSGRQFSNSRSEMNVSTLELGDSALYLCASSLTGLGNQPQHFGDGTRLSIL.

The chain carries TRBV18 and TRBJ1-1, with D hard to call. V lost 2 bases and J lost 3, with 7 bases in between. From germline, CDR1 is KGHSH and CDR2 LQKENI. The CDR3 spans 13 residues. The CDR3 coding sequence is TGTGCCAGCTCACCAGACGGGTACACTGAAGCTTTCTTT. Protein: CASSPDGYTEAFF.

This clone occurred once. The CDR3 DNA follows: TGTGCCAGCGACAGGGGGGGGAACACTGAAGCTTTCTTT. Residues: CASDRGGNTEAFF. The V gene is TRBV11-2, the J gene TRBJ1-1; 9 nucleotides match TRBD1. Germline V gene data show CDR1 as SGHAT and CDR2 as FQNNGV. The CDR3 spans 13 residues. V lost 8 bases to trimming and J lost 1 base; unmatched junction nucleotides: 2.

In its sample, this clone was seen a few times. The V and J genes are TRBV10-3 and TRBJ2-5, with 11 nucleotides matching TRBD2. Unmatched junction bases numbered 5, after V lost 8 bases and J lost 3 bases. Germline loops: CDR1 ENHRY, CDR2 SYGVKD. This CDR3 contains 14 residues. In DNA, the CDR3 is TGTGCCATCTCACCGGGACTAGCGGAAGAGACCCAGTACTTC. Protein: CAISPGLAEETQYF.

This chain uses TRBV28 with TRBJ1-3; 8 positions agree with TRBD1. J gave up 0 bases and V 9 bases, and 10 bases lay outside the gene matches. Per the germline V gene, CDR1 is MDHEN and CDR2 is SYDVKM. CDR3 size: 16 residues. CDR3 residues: CASGSYTGGSGNTIYF. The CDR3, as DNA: TGTGCCAGTGGCTCTTACACAGGGGGCTCTGGAAACACCATATATTTT.

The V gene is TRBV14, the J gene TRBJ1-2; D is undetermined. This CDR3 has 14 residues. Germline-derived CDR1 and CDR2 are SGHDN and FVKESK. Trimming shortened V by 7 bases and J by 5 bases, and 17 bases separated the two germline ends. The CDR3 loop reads CASTPSRERYGYTF. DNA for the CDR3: TGTGCCAGCACCCCAAGTCGGGAGAGGTATGGCTACACCTTC.

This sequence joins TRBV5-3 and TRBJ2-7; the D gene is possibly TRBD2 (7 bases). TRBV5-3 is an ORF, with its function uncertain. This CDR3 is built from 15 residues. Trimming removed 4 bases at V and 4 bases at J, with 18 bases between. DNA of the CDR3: TGTGCCAGAAGCCCGGGGGGCGGGCAGACATACGAGCAGTACTTC. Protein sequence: CARSPGGGQTYEQYF.

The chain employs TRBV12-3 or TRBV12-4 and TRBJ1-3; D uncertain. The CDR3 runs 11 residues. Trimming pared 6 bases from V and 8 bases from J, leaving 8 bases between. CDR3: CASSPRHTIYF. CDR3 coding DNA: TGTGCCAGCAGCCCGCGCCACACCATATATTTT.

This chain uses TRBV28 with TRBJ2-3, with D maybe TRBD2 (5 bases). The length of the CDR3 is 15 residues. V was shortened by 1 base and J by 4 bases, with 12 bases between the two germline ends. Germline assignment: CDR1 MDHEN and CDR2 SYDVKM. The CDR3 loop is CASSLSLARADTQYF. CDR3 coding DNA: TGTGCCAGCAGTTTATCGTTAGCGCGGGCAGATACGCAGTATTTT.

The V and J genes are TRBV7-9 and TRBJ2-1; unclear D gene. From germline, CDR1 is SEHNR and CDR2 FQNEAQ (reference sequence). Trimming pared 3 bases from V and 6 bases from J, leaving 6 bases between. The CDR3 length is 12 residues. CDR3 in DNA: TGTGCCAGCAGCTTTATTCTCAATGAGCAGTTCTTC. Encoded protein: CASSFILNEQFF.

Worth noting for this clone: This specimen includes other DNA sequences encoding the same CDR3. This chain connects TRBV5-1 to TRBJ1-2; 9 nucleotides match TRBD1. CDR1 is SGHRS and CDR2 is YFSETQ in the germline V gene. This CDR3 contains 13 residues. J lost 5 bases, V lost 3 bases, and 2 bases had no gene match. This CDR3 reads CASSSGQGYGYTF. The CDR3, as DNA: TGCGCCAGCAGCTCAGGACAGGGGTATGGCTACACCTTC.

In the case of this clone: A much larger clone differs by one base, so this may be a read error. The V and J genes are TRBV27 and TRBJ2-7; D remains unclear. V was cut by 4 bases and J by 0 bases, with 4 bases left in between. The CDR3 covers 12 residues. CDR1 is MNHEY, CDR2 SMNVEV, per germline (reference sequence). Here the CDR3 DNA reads TGTGCCAGCAGTTATAGCTCCTACGAGCAGTACTTC. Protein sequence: CASSYSSYEQYF.

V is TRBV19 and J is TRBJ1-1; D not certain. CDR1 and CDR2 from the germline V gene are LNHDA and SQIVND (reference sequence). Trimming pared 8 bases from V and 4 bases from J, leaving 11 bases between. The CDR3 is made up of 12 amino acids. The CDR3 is CASFSGRTEAFF. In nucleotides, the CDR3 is TGTGCCAGTTTTAGTGGGCGCACTGAAGCTTTCTTT.

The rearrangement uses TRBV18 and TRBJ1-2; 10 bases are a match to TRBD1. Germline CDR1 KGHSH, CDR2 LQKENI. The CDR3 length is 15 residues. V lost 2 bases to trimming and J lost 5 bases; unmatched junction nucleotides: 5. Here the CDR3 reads CASSPEGQGVYGYTF. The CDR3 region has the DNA TGTGCCAGCTCACCAGAAGGACAGGGGGTTTATGGCTACACCTTC.

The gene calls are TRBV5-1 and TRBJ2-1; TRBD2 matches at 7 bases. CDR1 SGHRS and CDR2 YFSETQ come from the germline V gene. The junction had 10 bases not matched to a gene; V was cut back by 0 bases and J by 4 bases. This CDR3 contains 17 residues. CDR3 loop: CASSLEPAGSPYNEQFF. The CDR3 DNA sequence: TGCGCCAGCAGCTTGGAGCCAGCGGGATCGCCTTACAATGAGCAGTTCTTC. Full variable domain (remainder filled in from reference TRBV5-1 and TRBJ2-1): KAGVTQTPRYLIKTRGQQVTLSCSPISGHRSVSWYQQTPGQGLQFLFEYFSETQRNKGNFPGRFSGRQFSNSRSEMNVSTLELGDSALYLCASSLEPAGSPYNEQFFGPGTRLTVL.

Here the CDR3 reads CASSRFRGGTEAFF. CDR3 coding DNA: TGTGCCAGCAGCAGGTTCCGGGGGGGAACTGAAGCTTTCTTT. The chain uses TRBV9 and TRBJ1-1; D is possibly TRBD1 (5 bases). V was trimmed by 4 bases and J by 5 bases, leaving 15 bases between them. Germline V lookup: CDR1 SGDLS, CDR2 YYNGEE. There are 14 residues in the CDR3.

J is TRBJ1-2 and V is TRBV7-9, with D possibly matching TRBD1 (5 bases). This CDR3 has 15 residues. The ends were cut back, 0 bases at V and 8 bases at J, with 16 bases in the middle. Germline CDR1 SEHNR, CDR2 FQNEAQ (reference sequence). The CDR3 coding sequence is TGTGCCAGCAGCTTAGCAAGGCAGGGCTGGGAAGGCTACACCTTC. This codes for CASSLARQGWEGYTF.

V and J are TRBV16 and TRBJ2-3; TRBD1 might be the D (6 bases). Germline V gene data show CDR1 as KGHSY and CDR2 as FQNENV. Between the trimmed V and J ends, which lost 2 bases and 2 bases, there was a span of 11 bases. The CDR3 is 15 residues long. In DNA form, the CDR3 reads TGTGCCAGCAGCCAAAGGACAGACCCCACAGATACGCAGTATTTT. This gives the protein CASSQRTDPTDTQYF. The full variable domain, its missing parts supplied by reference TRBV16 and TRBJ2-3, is GEEVAQTPKHLVRGEGQKAKLYCAPIKGHSYVFWYQQVLKNEFKFLISFQNENVFDETGMPKERFSAKCLPNSPCSLEIQATKLEDSAVYFCASSQRTDPTDTQYFGPGTRLTVL.

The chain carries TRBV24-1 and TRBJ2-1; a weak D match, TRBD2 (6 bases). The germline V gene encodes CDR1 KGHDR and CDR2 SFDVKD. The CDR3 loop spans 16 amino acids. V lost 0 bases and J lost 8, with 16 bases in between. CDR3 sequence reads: CATSDLGGNGNDEQFF. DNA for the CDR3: TGTGCCACCAGTGATTTGGGAGGGAACGGTAACGATGAGCAGTTCTTC.